The 11 T cell receptor beta chains below were found in one sample sequenced in a study of cytomegalovirus exposure and HLA in healthy donors. The PCR contained 60 Vbeta and 13 Jbeta primers. The method was immunoSEQ multiplex PCR; TCRdb's version includes in-frame clones alone and lacks a portion of them. The table has 120,000 or so clones, roughly 78% seen once. The sample was PBMCs. The receptors come from a man aged 25 to 45 in good health and CMV-seronegative.

The CDR3 nucleotides read TGTGCCAGCAGTGCCGCTACAGGGTTCGAACAGCCCCAGCATTTT. This gives the protein CASSAATGFEQPQHF. The rearrangement uses TRBV6-1 and TRBJ1-5, with D perhaps matching TRBD1 (6 bases). The CDR3 consists of 15 residues. Germline V gives CDR1 MNHNS, CDR2 SASEGT. The germline V and J ends were trimmed by 4 bases and 7 bases, with 17 bases remaining between them.

This chain connects TRBV5-4 to TRBJ2-1, with 7 bases aligning to TRBD2. The CDR3 length is 16 residues. V trimming: 2 bases; J trimming: 4 bases; junction bases outside the gene matches: 9. CDR1 is SGHNT and CDR2 is YYREEE in the germline V gene (reference sequence). CDR3 amino acids: CASSFDAGVGYNEQFF. Here the CDR3 DNA reads TGTGCCAGCAGCTTCGACGCGGGAGTGGGTTACAATGAGCAGTTCTTC. The variable domain in full, with the rest retrieved from reference TRBV5-4 and TRBJ2-1, is ETGVTQSPTHLIKTRGQQVTLRCSSQSGHNTVSWYQQALGQGPQFIFQYYREEENGRGNFPPRFSGLQFPNYSSELNVNALELDDSALYLCASSFDAGVGYNEQFFGPGTRLTVL.

This chain uses TRBV5-4 with TRBJ2-2; D may be TRBD2 (8 bases). V lost 4 bases and J 3 bases, leaving 19 bases between the germline ends. Per germline, CDR1 SGHNT and CDR2 YYREEE (reference sequence). The CDR3 sequence is 17 residues long. The DNA for the CDR3 is TGTGCCAGCAGCCGAGGGGGCGCGGGAGGTTACACCGGGGAGCTGTTTTTT. Translation gives CASSRGGAGGYTGELFF.

This chain uses TRBV11-2 with TRBJ2-7, with 9 bases lining up with TRBD2. With V trimmed by 4 bases and J by 0 bases, 13 bases remained unmatched. CDR1 is SGHAT and CDR2 is FQNNGV in the germline V gene. The CDR3 has 18 residues. This chain's CDR3 is CASSSIPGTSISSYEQYF. The CDR3 DNA follows: TGTGCCAGCAGCTCCATTCCCGGGACTAGCATCTCCTCCTACGAGCAGTACTTC.

This clone was detected only a few times. This chain links TRBV5-7 with TRBJ1-2; the match to TRBD1 covers 7 bases. TRBV5-7 has ORF status, its function being uncertain. V lost 4 bases, J lost 4 bases, and 10 bases stayed unmatched. The CDR3 extends over 15 amino acids. Here the CDR3 reads CASSIDRDQTYGYTF. The CDR3 nucleotides are TGTGCCAGCAGCATTGACAGGGACCAAACCTATGGCTACACCTTC.

V usage is TRBV7-9 and J usage is TRBJ2-2; 9 nucleotides line up with TRBD1. Germline loops: CDR1 SEHNR, CDR2 FQNEAQ (reference sequence). The CDR3 has 19 amino acids. The junction had 14 bases not matched to a gene; V was cut back by 6 bases and J by 0 bases. In nucleotides, the CDR3 is TGTGCCAGCAGGTTTTCAACCGGGACAGGGCCCGCGAACACCGGGGAGCTGTTTTTT. It translates to CASRFSTGTGPANTGELFF.

In this sample, this clone turned up a few times. This rearrangement joins TRBV10-3 to TRBJ2-7, with TRBD2 matching over 10 bases. V lost 2 bases, J lost 4 bases, and 5 bases stayed unmatched. This CDR3 spans 15 amino acids. CDR1 and CDR2 (germline): ENHRY, SYGVKD. The CDR3 spells CAISEGLAEIYEQYF. The CDR3 nucleotides read TGTGCCATCAGTGAGGGACTAGCGGAAATATACGAGCAGTACTTC.

The chain combines TRBV4-1 with TRBJ2-4; D might be TRBD2 (6 bases). Trimming cost V 0 bases and J 11 bases, with 14 bases left between them. Looked up from germline, CDR1 is MGHRA and CDR2 is YSYEKL. The CDR3 consists of 14 residues. The CDR3 protein is CASSQDVGLFFQYF. CDR3 DNA sequence: TGCGCCAGCAGCCAAGATGTGGGACTGTTCTTTCAGTACTTC.

The V gene is TRBV6-5, the J gene TRBJ2-2, with a tentative D call TRBD2 (6 bases). Germline V CDR1 and CDR2: MNHEY, SVGAGI. Trimming took off 3 bases at V and 7 bases at J, with 9 bases between the two ends. The CDR3 spans 13 residues. This chain's CDR3 is CASSYGGNGELFF. The DNA of the CDR3 is TGTGCCAGCAGTTATGGGGGGAACGGGGAGCTGTTTTTT.

This clone was detected only a few times. The gene calls are TRBV18 and TRBJ1-3, with TRBD1 as a possible D gene (5 bases). Looked up from germline, CDR1 is KGHSH and CDR2 is LQKENI. V was pared by 5 bases and J by 2 bases, with 13 bases between. The CDR3 sequence is 15 residues long. CDR3 protein: CASSASDSPGNTIYF. In nucleotides, the CDR3 is TGTGCCAGCTCAGCAAGTGACAGTCCTGGAAACACCATATATTTT.

The chain carries TRBV27 and TRBJ1-1; tentative D call: TRBD1 (6 bases). With 3 bases removed from V and 4 bases from J, the gap between germline ends came to 18 bases. The CDR3 totals 16 residues. Germline lookup yields CDR1 MNHEY and CDR2 SMNVEV (reference sequence). CDR3 protein: CASSLDSAGVVTEAFF. CDR3 DNA: TGTGCCAGCAGTTTGGACAGCGCAGGGGTCGTCACTGAAGCTTTCTTT.